The 12 T cell receptor beta chains below were found in one sample sequenced in a study of cytomegalovirus exposure and HLA in healthy donors. 60 Vbeta and 13 Jbeta primers were used in PCR. Sequencing used immunoSEQ multiplex PCR; TCRdb keeps in-frame clones, though not all of them. The sample comprises 100,000 to 150,000 clones, over 70% of which are singletons, and approximately 4% rests with the top ten. The sequenced sample was PBMCs. These receptors all stem from a man aged 18-30 years in good health and CMV-seropositive.

CDR3 coding DNA: TGTGCCAGCTCCGGACAGGGGGCAGATACGCAGTATTTT. Translated, it gives CASSGQGADTQYF. The gene calls are TRBV2 and TRBJ2-3; 10 bases line up with TRBD1. This CDR3 has 13 residues. CDR1 is SNHLY and CDR2 is FYNNEI in the germline V gene. V lost 8 bases, J lost 4 bases, and 3 bases stayed unmatched.

CDR3: CASSELGTGLWGANVLTF. CDR3 bases: TGTGCCAGCAGTGAATTAGGGACAGGGCTCTGGGGTGCCAACGTCCTGACTTTC. The V gene is TRBV25-1, the J gene TRBJ2-6, with TRBD1 identical over 9 bases. The germline gives CDR1 MGHDK, CDR2 SYGVNS. V was clipped by 1 base and J by 7 bases; unmatched bases: 11. The CDR3 is 18 amino acids.

The gene calls are TRBV19 and TRBJ1-5; tentatively, D is TRBD1 (6 bases). The CDR3 length is 15 residues. V was shortened by 2 bases and J by 0 bases, with 8 bases between the two germline ends. CDR1 is LNHDA and CDR2 is SQIVND in the germline V gene (reference sequence). Here the CDR3 reads CASSIYRDSNQPQHF. CDR3 coding DNA: TGTGCCAGTAGTATATACAGGGATAGCAATCAGCCCCAGCATTTT.

CDR3 loop: CASSRDTGELFF. The CDR3 nucleotides are TGTGCCAGCAGCCGCGACACCGGGGAGCTGTTTTTT. The gene calls are TRBV6-5 and TRBJ2-2; D is undetermined. Germline CDR1 MNHEY, CDR2 SVGAGI. Trimming took 6 bases from V and 3 from J, leaving 5 bases between them. This CDR3 contains 12 residues.

The chain employs TRBV7-9 and TRBJ2-1, with 8 bases that match TRBD2. V lost 4 bases to trimming and J lost 10 bases; unmatched junction nucleotides: 12. Germline CDR1 and CDR2: SEHNR and FQNEAQ (reference sequence). The CDR3 loop spans 15 amino acids. CDR3 sequence reads: CASSSSGSSPVEQFF. CDR3 DNA: TGTGCCAGCAGCTCCAGCGGGAGCTCCCCTGTGGAGCAGTTCTTC.

V and J are TRBV27 and TRBJ2-7, with D possibly TRBD2 on 6 matching bases. Trimming took off 3 bases at V and 3 bases at J, with 15 bases between the two ends. The CDR3 consists of 15 residues. Germline V gene lookup returns CDR1 MNHEY and CDR2 SMNVEV (reference sequence). As DNA, the CDR3 is TGTGCCAGCAGTTTGAGTAGCGGAGGATTCTACGAGCAGTACTTC. It yields the protein CASSLSSGGFYEQYF.

Here the CDR3 reads CASKRDFTRASNQPQHF. The DNA of the CDR3 is TGTGCCAGTAAGCGGGACTTCACAAGGGCCTCCAATCAGCCCCAGCATTTT. The chain links TRBV19 to TRBJ1-5; D possibly corresponds to TRBD1 (5 bases). Germline-derived CDR1 and CDR2 are LNHDA and SQIVND (reference sequence). This CDR3 spans 17 amino acids. The ends were cut back, 7 bases at V and 3 bases at J, with 22 bases in the middle.

J is TRBJ1-5 and V is TRBV7-2; D gene unclear. The germline gives CDR1 SGHTA, CDR2 FQGNSA. This CDR3 is 15 amino acids long. V shed 3 bases and J shed 8 bases, with 17 bases lying between them. CDR3 region: CASSFSGVGSEPQHF. The CDR3 DNA reads as TGTGCCAGCAGCTTTAGCGGGGTCGGGTCGGAGCCCCAGCATTTT.

The V call is TRBV4-2, the J call TRBJ1-5; unclear D gene. Trimming shortened V by 4 bases and J by 7 bases, and 14 bases separated the two germline ends. The germline gives CDR1 LGHNA, CDR2 YNFKEQ. The CDR3 is 14 amino acids. This CDR3 reads CASSPYDQRQPQHF. DNA for the CDR3: TGTGCCAGCAGCCCTTACGACCAGCGGCAGCCCCAGCATTTT.

The chain recombines TRBV6-1 with TRBJ1-1, with TRBD1 as a possible D gene (6 bases). There are 12 residues in the CDR3. CDR1 is MNHNS, CDR2 SASEGT, per germline. Between the trimmed V and J ends, which lost 9 bases and 4 bases, there was a span of 12 bases. In nucleotides, the CDR3 is TGTGCCAGTGCCGACAGGTCCACTGAAGCTTTCTTT. This translates into CASADRSTEAFF.

The chain couples TRBV5-6 to TRBJ1-2; TRBD1 aligns across 7 bases. Germline lookup yields CDR1 SGHDT and CDR2 YYEEEE. V shed 0 bases, J shed 13 bases, and the junction held 18 bases outside the gene matches. The CDR3 is 16 amino acids. CDR3 in DNA: TGTGCCAGCAGCTTGGGGGGACTTACAGGGGAGATGATTTTCACCTTC. Translating gives CASSLGGLTGEMIFTF.

This chain connects TRBV27 to TRBJ1-2; TRBD1 matches 7 bases. Per germline, CDR1 MNHEY and CDR2 SMNVEV (reference sequence). The CDR3 is made up of 14 amino acids. After removal of 8 bases from V and 7 bases from J, the junction contained 13 bases not matched to a gene. The CDR3 loop is CASRGTAKLTGYTF. The CDR3 coding sequence is TGTGCCAGCCGGGGGACAGCCAAACTAACTGGCTACACCTTC.